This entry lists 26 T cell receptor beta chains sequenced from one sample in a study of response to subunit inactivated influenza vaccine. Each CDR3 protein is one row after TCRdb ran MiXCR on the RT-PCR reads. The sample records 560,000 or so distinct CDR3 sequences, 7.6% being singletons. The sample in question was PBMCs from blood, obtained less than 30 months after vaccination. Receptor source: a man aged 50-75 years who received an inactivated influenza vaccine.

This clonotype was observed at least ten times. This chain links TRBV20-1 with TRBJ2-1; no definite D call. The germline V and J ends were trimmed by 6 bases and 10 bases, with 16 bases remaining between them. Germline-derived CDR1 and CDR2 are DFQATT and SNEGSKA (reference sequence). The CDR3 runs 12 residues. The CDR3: CSAARSGVEQFF. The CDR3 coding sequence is TGCAGTGCCGCTAGATCTGGGGTCGAGCAGTTCTTC.

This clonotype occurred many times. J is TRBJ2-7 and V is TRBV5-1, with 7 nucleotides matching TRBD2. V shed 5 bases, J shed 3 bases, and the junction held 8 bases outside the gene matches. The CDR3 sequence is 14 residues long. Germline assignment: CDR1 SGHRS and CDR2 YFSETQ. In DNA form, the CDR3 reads TGCGCCAGCAGGAGTGCGACGGGGGGCTACGAGCAGTACTTC. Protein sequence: CASRSATGGYEQYF.

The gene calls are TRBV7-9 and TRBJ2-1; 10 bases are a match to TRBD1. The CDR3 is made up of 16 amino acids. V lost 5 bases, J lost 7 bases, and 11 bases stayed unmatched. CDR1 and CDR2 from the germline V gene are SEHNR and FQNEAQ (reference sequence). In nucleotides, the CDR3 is TGTGCCAGCAGCACCTCGGGACAGGGGTACGATAATGAGCAGTTCTTC. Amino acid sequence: CASSTSGQGYDNEQFF.

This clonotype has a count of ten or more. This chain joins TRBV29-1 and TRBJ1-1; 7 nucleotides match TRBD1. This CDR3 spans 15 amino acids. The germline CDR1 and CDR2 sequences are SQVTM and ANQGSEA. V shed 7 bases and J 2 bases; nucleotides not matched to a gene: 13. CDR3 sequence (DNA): TGCAGCGCCAAACGGGAACAGGGGCGAAACACTGAAGCTTTCTTT. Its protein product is CSAKREQGRNTEAFF.

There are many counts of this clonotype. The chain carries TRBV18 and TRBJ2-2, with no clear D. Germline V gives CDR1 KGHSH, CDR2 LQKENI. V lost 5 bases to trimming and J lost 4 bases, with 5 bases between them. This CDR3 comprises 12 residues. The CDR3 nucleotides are TGTGCCAGCTCAGCAGGCACCGGGGAGCTGTTTTTT. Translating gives CASSAGTGELFF.

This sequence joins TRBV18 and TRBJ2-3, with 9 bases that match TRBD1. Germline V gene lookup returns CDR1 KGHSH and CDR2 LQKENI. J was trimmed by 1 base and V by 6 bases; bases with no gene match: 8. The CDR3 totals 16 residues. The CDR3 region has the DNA TGTGCCAGCTCGCTTACAGGGGGCGTTGGCACAGATACGCAGTATTTT. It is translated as CASSLTGGVGTDTQYF.

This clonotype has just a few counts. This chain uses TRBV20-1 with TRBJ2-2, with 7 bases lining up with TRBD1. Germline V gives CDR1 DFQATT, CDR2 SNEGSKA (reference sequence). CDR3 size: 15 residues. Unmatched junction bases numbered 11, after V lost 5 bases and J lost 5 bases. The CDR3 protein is CSASARTTGTGELFF. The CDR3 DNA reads TGCAGTGCTTCAGCGCGAACGACAGGGACCGGGGAGCTGTTTTTT.

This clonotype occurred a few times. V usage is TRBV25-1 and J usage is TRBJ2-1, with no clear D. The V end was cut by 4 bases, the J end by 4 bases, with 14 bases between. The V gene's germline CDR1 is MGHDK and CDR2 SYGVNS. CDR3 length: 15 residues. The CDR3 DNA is TGTGCCAGCAGTGGCGGAATGGGGTGGTACAATGAGCAGTTCTTC. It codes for CASSGGMGWYNEQFF. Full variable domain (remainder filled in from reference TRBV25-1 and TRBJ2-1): EADIYQTPRYLVIGTGKKITLECSQTMGHDKMYWYQQDPGMELHLIHYSYGVNSTEKGDLSSESTVSRIRTEHFPLTLESARPSHTSQYLCASSGGMGWYNEQFFGPGTRLTVL.

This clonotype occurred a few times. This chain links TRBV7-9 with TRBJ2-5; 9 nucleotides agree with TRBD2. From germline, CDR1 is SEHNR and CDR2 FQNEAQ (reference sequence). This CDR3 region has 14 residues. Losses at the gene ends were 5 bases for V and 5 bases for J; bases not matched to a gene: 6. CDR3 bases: TGTGCCAGCAGCCTACAAACTAGCGGGGAGACCCAGTACTTC. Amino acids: CASSLQTSGETQYF.

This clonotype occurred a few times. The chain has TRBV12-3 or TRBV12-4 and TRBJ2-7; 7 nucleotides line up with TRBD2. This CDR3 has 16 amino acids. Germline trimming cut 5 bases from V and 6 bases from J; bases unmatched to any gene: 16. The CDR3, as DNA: TGTGCCAGCAGTCCACCGGGGGGTGGGCACTTCTCCGAGCAGTACTTC. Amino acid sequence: CASSPPGGGHFSEQYF.

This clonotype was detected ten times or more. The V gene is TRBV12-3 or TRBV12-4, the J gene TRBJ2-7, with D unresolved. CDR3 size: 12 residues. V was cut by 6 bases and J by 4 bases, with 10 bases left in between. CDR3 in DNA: TGTGCCAGCAGCCATGGTTGGTACGAGCAGTACTTC. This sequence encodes CASSHGWYEQYF.

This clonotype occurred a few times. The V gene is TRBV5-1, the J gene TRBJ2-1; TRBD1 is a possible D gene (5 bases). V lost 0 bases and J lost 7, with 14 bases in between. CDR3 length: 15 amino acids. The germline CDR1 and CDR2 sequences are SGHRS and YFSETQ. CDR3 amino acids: CASSLDPRVGNEQFF. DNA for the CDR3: TGCGCCAGCAGCTTGGATCCCAGGGTAGGTAATGAGCAGTTCTTC.

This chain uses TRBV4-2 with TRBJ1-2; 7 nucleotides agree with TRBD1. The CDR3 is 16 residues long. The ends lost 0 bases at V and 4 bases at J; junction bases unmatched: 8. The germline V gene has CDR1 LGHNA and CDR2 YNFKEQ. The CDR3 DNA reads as TGTGCCAGCAGCCAAGATCAGGGGGTGGAGGGCTATGGCTACACCTTC. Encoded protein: CASSQDQGVEGYGYTF.

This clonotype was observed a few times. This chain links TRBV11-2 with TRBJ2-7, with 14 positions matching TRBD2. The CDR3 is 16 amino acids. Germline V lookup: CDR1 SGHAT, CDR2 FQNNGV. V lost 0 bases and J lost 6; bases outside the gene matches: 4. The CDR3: CASSLEGLAGGVEQYF. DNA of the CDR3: TGTGCCAGCAGCTTAGAAGGACTAGCGGGAGGCGTCGAGCAGTACTTC.

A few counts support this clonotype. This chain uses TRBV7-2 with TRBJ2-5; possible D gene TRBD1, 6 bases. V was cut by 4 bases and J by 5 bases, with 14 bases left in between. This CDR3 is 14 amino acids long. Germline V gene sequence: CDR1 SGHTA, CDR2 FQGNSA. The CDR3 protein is CASSSQQGTETQYF. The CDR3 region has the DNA TGTGCCAGCAGCTCACAACAGGGAACGGAGACCCAGTACTTC.

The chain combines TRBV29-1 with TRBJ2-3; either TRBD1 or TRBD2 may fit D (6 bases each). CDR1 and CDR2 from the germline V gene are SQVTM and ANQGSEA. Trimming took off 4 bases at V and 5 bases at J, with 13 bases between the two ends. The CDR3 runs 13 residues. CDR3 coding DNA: TGCAGCGTTGTATGGGGGGCGCAAGATACGCAGTATTTT. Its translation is CSVVWGAQDTQYF.

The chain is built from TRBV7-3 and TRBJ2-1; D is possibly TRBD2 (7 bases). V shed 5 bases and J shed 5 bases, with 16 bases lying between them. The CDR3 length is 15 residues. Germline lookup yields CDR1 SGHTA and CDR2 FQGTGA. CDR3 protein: CASSRGGAPNNEQFF. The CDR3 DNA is TGTGCCAGCAGCAGGGGGGGCGCCCCTAACAATGAGCAGTTCTTC.

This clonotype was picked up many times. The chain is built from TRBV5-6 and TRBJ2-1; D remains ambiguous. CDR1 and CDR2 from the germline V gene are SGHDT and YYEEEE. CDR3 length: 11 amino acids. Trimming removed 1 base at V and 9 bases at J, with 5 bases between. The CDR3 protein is CASSLIFEQFF. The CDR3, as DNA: TGTGCCAGCAGCTTGATATTTGAGCAGTTCTTC.

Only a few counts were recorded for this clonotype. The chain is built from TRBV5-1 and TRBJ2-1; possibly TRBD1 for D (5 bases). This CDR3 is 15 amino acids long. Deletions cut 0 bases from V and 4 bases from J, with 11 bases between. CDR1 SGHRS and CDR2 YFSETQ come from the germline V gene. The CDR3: CASSLGDGAYNEQFF. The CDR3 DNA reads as TGCGCCAGCAGCTTGGGGGATGGGGCTTACAATGAGCAGTTCTTC.

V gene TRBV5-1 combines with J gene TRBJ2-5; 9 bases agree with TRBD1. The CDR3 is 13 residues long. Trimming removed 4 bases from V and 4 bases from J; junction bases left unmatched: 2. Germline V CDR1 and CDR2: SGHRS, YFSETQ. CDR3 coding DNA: TGCGCCAGCAGCACGGACAGGGGAGAGACCCAGTACTTC. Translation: CASSTDRGETQYF. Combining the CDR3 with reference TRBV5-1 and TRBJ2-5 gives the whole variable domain KAGVTQTPRYLIKTRGQQVTLSCSPISGHRSVSWYQQTPGQGLQFLFEYFSETQRNKGNFPGRFSGRQFSNSRSEMNVSTLELGDSALYLCASSTDRGETQYFGPGTRLLVL.

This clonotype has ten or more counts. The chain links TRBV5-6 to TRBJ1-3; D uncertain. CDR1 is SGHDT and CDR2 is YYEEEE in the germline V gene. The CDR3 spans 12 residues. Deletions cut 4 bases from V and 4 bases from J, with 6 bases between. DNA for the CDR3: TGTGCCAGCAGCACGGGGGGAAACACCATATATTTT. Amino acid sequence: CASSTGGNTIYF.

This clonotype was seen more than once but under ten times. The CDR3 region has the DNA TGCAGTGCTAGAGATCATGGGGTGGGGGAAAAACTGTTTTTT. This sequence encodes CSARDHGVGEKLFF. The chain uses TRBV20-1 and TRBJ1-4; D not certain. Germline V gene data show CDR1 as DFQATT and CDR2 as SNEGSKA (reference sequence). The CDR3 covers 14 residues. V gave up 0 bases and J gave up 8 bases, with 13 bases separating them.

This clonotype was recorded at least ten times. The CDR3 nucleotides are TGCAGTGCTGGCGGGGGGACTTCCTACGAGCAGTACTTC. Protein: CSAGGGTSYEQYF. The chain joins TRBV20-1 to TRBJ2-7, with 8 bases lining up with TRBD2. The germline V gene encodes CDR1 DFQATT and CDR2 SNEGSKA (reference sequence). The CDR3 length is 13 residues. Trimming cost V 5 bases and J 1 base; bases outside gene matches: 4.

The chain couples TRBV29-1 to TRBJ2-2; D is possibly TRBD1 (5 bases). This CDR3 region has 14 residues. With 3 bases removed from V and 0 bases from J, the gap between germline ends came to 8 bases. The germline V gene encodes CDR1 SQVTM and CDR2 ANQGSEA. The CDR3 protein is CSVDDSSNTGELFF. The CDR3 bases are TGCAGCGTTGATGACAGCTCGAACACCGGGGAGCTGTTTTTT.

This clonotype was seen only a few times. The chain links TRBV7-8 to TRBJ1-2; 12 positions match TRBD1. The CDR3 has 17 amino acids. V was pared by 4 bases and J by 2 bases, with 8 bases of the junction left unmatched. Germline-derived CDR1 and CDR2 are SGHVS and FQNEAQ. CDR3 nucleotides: TGTGCCAGCAGCTCGCCGGGACAGGGGGCGGGAAACTATGGCTACACCTTC. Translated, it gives CASSSPGQGAGNYGYTF.

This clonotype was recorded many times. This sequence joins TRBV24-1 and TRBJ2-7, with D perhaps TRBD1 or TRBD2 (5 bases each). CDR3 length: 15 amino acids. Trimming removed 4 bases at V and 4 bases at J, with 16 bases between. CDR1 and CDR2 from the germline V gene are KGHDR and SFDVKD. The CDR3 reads CATSDLRDRAYEQYF. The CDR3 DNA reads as TGTGCCACCAGTGACCTTCGGGACCGGGCGTACGAGCAGTACTTC.